The present T cell receptor (beta chain) was sequenced within a study of T-cell reconstitution after alpha-beta-depleted transplantation in children (dated by TCRdb to 2015 to 2016). At the level of the whole study: Using TCR repertoire profiling, the study followed T-cell immune reconstitution in a quantitative way in children after TCRalphabeta/CD19-depleted allogeneic hematopoietic cell transplantation.

Comments on this clonotype: This receptor's antigen is unknown. Per-nucleotide qualities are absent, and no much larger clonotype sits a single base away.

The library was produced with PCR. The instrument was an Illumina HiSeq 2500. Molecular barcoding was employed in the preparation of TCR libraries, with unique molecular identifiers being used to normalize TCRbeta repertoire quantification. Starting from the raw public reads, TCRdb applied fastp trimming at Q25, assembled clones with MiXCR and retained in-frame beta chains. Here each entry gathers all rows of one CDR3 protein and keeps the most common genes and DNA. The sample table lists fewer than 550,000 distinct CDR3 sequences, approximately 11% of them with a count of one. 5% to 6.5% of the sample comes from the top ten. Its CDR3 holds 16 amino acids, cysteine through phenylalanine. This entry keeps only the CDR3 DNA: 48 bases, framed from base 1. The germline V gene (reference sequence) gives CDR1 as MNHEY and CDR2 as SMNVEV. The germline V and J ends show losses of 6 bases and 9 bases respectively, and no gene match explains 17 bases of the junction.

The sequence links TRBV27 to TRBJ2-1, and TRBD2 aligns with 7 junction nucleotides. The sequences come from PBMCs from the stem cell graft donor, collected from the stem cell graft. The receptor's source is a human donor who donated a stem cell graft to a child with acute myeloid leukemia. The CDR3 is CASRSSGREMVGEQFF. The bases are TGTGCCAGCAGATCCTCGGGGCGGGAGATGGTTGGTGAGCAGTTCTTC.